The T cell receptor (beta chain) described here comes from a study of cytomegalovirus exposure and HLA in healthy donors. Germline V gene lookup returns CDR1 MNHNS and CDR2 SASEGT. Unmatched junction bases numbered 11, after V lost 4 bases and J lost 3 bases. The CDR3 consists of 17 residues. PCR primers comprised 60 Vbeta and 13 Jbeta primers. The data were produced by immunoSEQ multiplex PCR, yet TCRdb's version contains in-frame clones alone and is incomplete. The sample has fewer than 200,000 clones; 87% are singletons. This clone is a singleton in its sample. The material sequenced was PBMCs. The rearrangement uses TRBV6-1 and TRBJ2-1; 8 bases match TRBD2. The TCR comes from a boy aged 2 to 10 in good health and CMV-seronegative. CDR3 DNA: TGTGCCAGCAGTGCTGCCCCTGACGGGGGGGTCTACAATGAGCAGTTCTTC. Translated, it gives CASSAAPDGGVYNEQFF.